Following are 28 T cell receptor beta chains from one sample sequenced in a study of blood T cell repertoires in COVID-19. The assay was immunoSEQ multiplex PCR, and TCRdb's table has in-frame clones only and misses some. The data contain 310,000 or so clones, around 87% of them singletons. Sequencing used peripheral blood. These receptors all come from a woman in her forties or fifties who had recovered from COVID-19.

This chain connects TRBV6-5 to TRBJ2-7, with 9 bases aligning to TRBD1. V shed 5 bases, J shed 6 bases, and the junction held 11 bases outside the gene matches. The CDR3 loop spans 15 amino acids. Germline V gene data show CDR1 as MNHEY and CDR2 as SVGAGI. CDR3 sequence: CASSRKDRGSAEQYF. As DNA, the CDR3 is TGTGCCAGCAGTCGAAAGGACAGGGGATCCGCCGAGCAGTACTTC.

In regard to this clone: This specimen includes other DNA sequences encoding the same CDR3. This chain connects TRBV29-1 to TRBJ1-1; the D gene is possibly TRBD1 (5 bases). The CDR3 covers 12 residues. Germline CDR1 SQVTM, CDR2 ANQGSEA. Trimming pared 4 bases from V and 5 bases from J, leaving 11 bases between. The CDR3 nucleotides are TGCAGCGTTGTTAGGGGAGGTACTGAAGCTTTCTTT. Encoded protein: CSVVRGGTEAFF.

The chain joins TRBV5-1 to TRBJ1-2; D is possibly TRBD1 (5 bases). Germline CDR1 and CDR2: SGHRS and YFSETQ. V was cut by 2 bases and J by 1 base, with 9 bases left in between. The CDR3 is 14 residues long. Written as DNA, the CDR3 is TGCGCCAGCAGCTTAAGCAGGGTTAACTATGGCTACACCTTC. Protein: CASSLSRVNYGYTF.

The V gene is TRBV19, the J gene TRBJ1-5; 8 positions agree with TRBD1. From germline, CDR1 is LNHDA and CDR2 SQIVND (reference sequence). CDR3 length equals 16 residues. V gave up 3 bases and J gave up 2 bases; unmatched junction bases: 6. The CDR3 DNA is TGTGCCAGTAGTATGGCAGGGGGCGCGGGCAATCAGCCCCAGCATTTT. Its protein product is CASSMAGGAGNQPQHF.

The V gene is TRBV11-2, the J gene TRBJ1-5, with TRBD1 matching 9 bases. Germline loops: CDR1 SGHAT, CDR2 FQNNGV. The CDR3 runs to 13 residues. With V trimmed by 4 bases and J by 6 bases, 1 base remained unmatched. CDR3 region: CASSWDRVQPQHF. The CDR3 coding sequence is TGTGCCAGCAGCTGGGACAGGGTTCAGCCCCAGCATTTT.

The V and J genes are TRBV28 and TRBJ1-2; 9 bases map to TRBD1. Germline values: CDR1 MDHEN, CDR2 SYDVKM. CDR3 length: 13 amino acids. Losses at the gene ends were 5 bases for V and 6 bases for J; bases not matched to a gene: 4. Here the CDR3 reads CASSLDRGHGYTF. The CDR3 nucleotides are TGTGCCAGCAGTCTGGACAGGGGTCATGGCTACACCTTC.

The chain links TRBV4-1 to TRBJ2-2; D gene ambiguous. The V gene's germline CDR1 is MGHRA and CDR2 YSYEKL. V was shortened by 0 bases and J by 2 bases, with 13 bases between the two germline ends. There are 17 residues in the CDR3. CDR3 sequence (DNA): TGCGCCAGCAGCCAAGATAGAGGAGCCATAAACACCGGGGAGCTGTTTTTT. As protein: CASSQDRGAINTGELFF.

This chain connects TRBV5-4 to TRBJ2-5; possibly TRBD2 for D (5 bases). Germline V lookup: CDR1 SGHNT, CDR2 YYREEE (reference sequence). The V gene lost 0 bases and the J gene lost 5 bases, with 8 bases spanning the gap. The CDR3 covers 13 residues. CDR3 loop: CASSLAAAETQYF. CDR3 coding DNA: TGTGCCAGCAGCTTGGCAGCGGCTGAGACCCAGTACTTC.

This chain links TRBV9 with TRBJ2-1, with TRBD2 as a possible D gene (7 bases). The CDR3 is 15 residues long. CDR1 is SGDLS, CDR2 YYNGEE, per germline. V dropped 0 bases and J dropped 6 bases, with 13 bases sitting between them. Here the CDR3 DNA reads TGTGCCAGCAGCGTAGGGCGGGGGCATGGCAATGAGCAGTTCTTC. Residues: CASSVGRGHGNEQFF.

The V gene is TRBV9, the J gene TRBJ1-6, with D perhaps matching TRBD1 (5 bases). Germline assignment: CDR1 SGDLS and CDR2 YYNGEE. The CDR3 spans 15 residues. V was shortened by 0 bases and J by 10 bases, with 14 bases between the two germline ends. The CDR3 nucleotides read TGTGCCAGCAGCGTAGCCCCAGGGATGCAGTCACCCCTCCACTTT. This sequence encodes CASSVAPGMQSPLHF.

V and J are TRBV19 and TRBJ2-7, with 8 nucleotides matching TRBD1. The CDR3 has 13 amino acids. J was trimmed by 5 bases and V by 5 bases; bases with no gene match: 5. CDR1 is LNHDA, CDR2 SQIVND, per germline (reference sequence). Here the CDR3 DNA reads TGTGCCAGTAGTTTGGGACAGGAAAACGAGCAGTACTTC. Its translation: CASSLGQENEQYF.

The chain has TRBV2 and TRBJ1-4; 8 bases are a match to TRBD1. V trimming: 8 bases; J trimming: 4 bases; junction bases outside the gene matches: 3. The CDR3 is 13 amino acids. Germline V gives CDR1 SNHLY, CDR2 FYNNEI. Here the CDR3 reads CASGTGLNEKLFF. The CDR3 bases are TGTGCCAGCGGGACAGGCCTTAATGAAAAACTGTTTTTT.

The chain has TRBV6-5 and TRBJ1-6; the D gene is possibly TRBD1 (5 bases). V was pared by 6 bases and J by 10 bases, with 13 bases between. CDR3 length: 13 residues. CDR1 is MNHEY and CDR2 is SVGAGI in the germline V gene. Here the CDR3 DNA reads TGTGCCAGCAGGGCAGGGTTGGGCTCACCCCTCCACTTT. This gives the protein CASRAGLGSPLHF.

The chain links TRBV7-6 to TRBJ2-2, with D possibly TRBD2 on 6 matching bases. This CDR3 spans 17 amino acids. In germline, CDR1 is SGHVS, CDR2 FNYEAQ. The ends were cut back, 1 base at V and 0 bases at J, with 12 bases in the middle. CDR3 nucleotides: TGTGCCAGCAGCTTAGTAGGCGGGGTAACGAACACCGGGGAGCTGTTTTTT. Its translation is CASSLVGGVTNTGELFF. The full variable domain, completed using reference TRBV7-6 and TRBJ2-2, is GAGVSQSPRYKVTKRGQDVALRCDPISGHVSLYWYRQALGQGPEFLTYFNYEAQQDKSGLPNDRFSAERPEGSISTLTIQRTEQRDSAMYRCASSLVGGVTNTGELFFGEGSRLTVL.

This clone was detected only a few times. The chain has TRBV3-1 (or the pseudogene TRBV3-2) and TRBJ1-1, with D possibly matching TRBD1 (6 bases). Trimming shortened V by 4 bases and J by 1 base, and 7 bases separated the two germline ends. Germline values: CDR1 LGHDT, CDR2 YNNKEL (reference sequence). The CDR3 is 13 residues long. Here the CDR3 DNA reads TGTGCCAGCAGCCTCAGGGGGAACACTGAAGCTTTCTTT. It yields the protein CASSLRGNTEAFF.

The rearrangement uses TRBV7-3 and TRBJ2-5; 8 nucleotides line up with TRBD2. Germline V gives CDR1 SGHTA, CDR2 FQGTGA. V lost 5 bases to trimming and J lost 5 bases; unmatched junction nucleotides: 7. The CDR3 consists of 14 residues. The CDR3 protein is CASSIAGMGETQYF. The CDR3 coding sequence is TGTGCCAGCAGCATAGCGGGGATGGGGGAGACCCAGTACTTC.

V usage is TRBV5-3 and J usage is TRBJ1-5; D remains unclear. TRBV5-3 is an ORF, with its function uncertain. The V end was cut by 4 bases, the J end by 7 bases, with 12 bases between. The CDR3 runs to 13 residues. CDR3 DNA sequence: TGTGCCAGAAGCCAAGGACTCTGGCAGCCCCAGCATTTT. This sequence encodes CARSQGLWQPQHF.

A word on this clone: The sample carries other DNA sequences with the same CDR3. V and J are TRBV5-1 and TRBJ2-5; 8 nucleotides line up with TRBD1. Losses at the gene ends were 3 bases for V and 5 bases for J; bases not matched to a gene: 6. This CDR3 spans 14 amino acids. Germline loops: CDR1 SGHRS, CDR2 YFSETQ. CDR3 nucleotide sequence: TGCGCCAGCAGCTCGCAGGGGGCGGGGGAGACCCAGTACTTC. Its translation: CASSSQGAGETQYF.

This clone was counted once. The rearrangement uses TRBV11-2 and TRBJ2-3; TRBD2 matches at 13 bases. This CDR3 comprises 16 residues. CDR1 SGHAT and CDR2 FQNNGV come from the germline V gene. Unmatched junction bases numbered 5, after V lost 5 bases and J lost 3 bases. The CDR3 loop is CASSATTSGRTDTQYF. The CDR3 coding sequence is TGTGCCAGCAGCGCGACGACTAGCGGGAGGACAGATACGCAGTATTTT.

This rearrangement joins TRBV15 to TRBJ2-5; 8 nucleotides align to TRBD1. CDR1 is LNHNV and CDR2 is YYDKDF in the germline V gene (reference sequence). The CDR3 consists of 15 residues. The V segment lost 2 bases and the J segment 3 bases; nucleotides outside the gene matches: 5. The CDR3 sequence is CATSRLPTGEETQYF. CDR3 coding DNA: TGTGCCACCAGCAGATTACCGACAGGGGAAGAGACCCAGTACTTC.

This chain uses TRBV7-2 with TRBJ1-6; D might be TRBD1 (5 bases). The CDR3 contains 16 residues. The V end was cut by 1 base, the J end by 4 bases, with 11 bases between. Germline values: CDR1 SGHTA, CDR2 FQGNSA. The CDR3 region has the DNA TGTGCCAGCAGCTTAGTCTGGGGCGCTTATAATTCACCCCTCCACTTT. It translates to CASSLVWGAYNSPLHF.

The rearrangement joins TRBV6-6 to TRBJ1-4; 9 nucleotides line up with TRBD1. CDR1 and CDR2 from the germline V gene are MNHNY and SVGAGI (reference sequence). J gave up 2 bases and V 5 bases, and 9 bases lay outside the gene matches. The CDR3 is made up of 17 amino acids. Written as DNA, the CDR3 is TGTGCCAGCAGTCGACAGGGGGTCCCAATGACTAATGAAAAACTGTTTTTT. Amino acids: CASSRQGVPMTNEKLFF.

This chain joins TRBV3-1 (or the pseudogene TRBV3-2) and TRBJ1-6; the D gene is possibly TRBD1 (6 bases). CDR3 length: 14 amino acids. Germline CDR1 reads LGHDT; CDR2 reads YNNKEL (reference sequence). Trimming stripped 1 base from V and 8 bases from J, with 9 bases between. The CDR3 is CASSQAGDYSPLHF. Here the CDR3 DNA reads TGTGCCAGCAGCCAAGCAGGGGATTATTCACCCCTCCACTTT.

The CDR3 DNA reads TGTGCCAGCAGCGTAGCTTTGAATGAGGGAGGACAAACCTACGAGCAGTACTTC. It codes for CASSVALNEGGQTYEQYF. The chain employs TRBV9 and TRBJ2-7, with a weak D call TRBD2 (6 bases). V dropped 0 bases and J dropped 2 bases, with 21 bases sitting between them. The V gene's germline CDR1 is SGDLS and CDR2 YYNGEE. The CDR3 sequence is 18 residues long.

The gene calls are TRBV10-3 and TRBJ1-5, with D possibly matching TRBD1 (5 bases). Germline values: CDR1 ENHRY, CDR2 SYGVKD. Trimming took 0 bases from V and 3 from J, leaving 9 bases between them. This CDR3 region has 15 residues. The CDR3 DNA sequence: TGTGCCATCAGTGAGTCCTCAGGGTACAATCAGCCCCAGCATTTT. Residues: CAISESSGYNQPQHF.

This clone was picked up a small number of times. This chain connects TRBV27 to TRBJ2-7, with 7 bases lining up with TRBD2. The trim removed 6 bases at V and 2 bases at J, leaving 7 bases unmatched. Germline V gene sequence: CDR1 MNHEY, CDR2 SMNVEV (reference sequence). The CDR3 contains 14 residues. CDR3 sequence reads: CASSWTRGPYEQYF. The CDR3 DNA sequence: TGTGCCAGCAGCTGGACTAGGGGCCCCTACGAGCAGTACTTC.

This chain uses TRBV12-5 with TRBJ1-5, with a possible D match to TRBD1 (5 bases). V was cut by 2 bases and J by 2 bases, with 13 bases left in between. Germline loops: CDR1 LGHNT, CDR2 FRNRAP. The CDR3 is made up of 16 amino acids. Here the CDR3 DNA reads TGTGCTAGTGGTTTGAAGGGGCAACCGGGCAATCAGCCCCAGCATTTT. This codes for CASGLKGQPGNQPQHF.

V and J are TRBV7-6 and TRBJ2-2; the match to TRBD2 covers 7 bases. Unmatched junction bases numbered 12, after V lost 8 bases and J lost 0 bases. The length of the CDR3 is 17 residues. Germline lookup yields CDR1 SGHVS and CDR2 FNYEAQ. The CDR3 bases are TGTGCCAGCGGTCGGGCTAGCGGTTATGCGAACACCGGGGAGCTGTTTTTT. Translation gives CASGRASGYANTGELFF.